This entry lists 23 T cell receptor beta chains sequenced from one sample in a study of blood T cell repertoires in COVID-19. Profiled with immunoSEQ multiplex PCR; TCRdb holds only in-frame clones, not every one. The data contain fewer than 150,000 clones, 85% of them singletons. The sequenced material came from peripheral blood. The receptors come from a human donor in a cohort sampled during active COVID-19.

The chain recombines TRBV13 with TRBJ1-1; unclear D gene. V was shortened by 3 bases and J by 1 base, with 9 bases between the two germline ends. CDR1 and CDR2 from the germline V gene are PRHDT and FYEKMQ (reference sequence). This CDR3 is built from 14 residues. The CDR3 DNA is TGTGCCAGCAGCTTGCAGGCTGCGAACACTGAAGCTTTCTTT. This gives the protein CASSLQAANTEAFF.

The V call is TRBV30, the J call TRBJ2-7, with 10 bases aligning to TRBD1. The trim removed 3 bases at V and 7 bases at J, leaving 6 bases unmatched. Germline-derived CDR1 and CDR2 are GTSNPN and SVGIG (reference sequence). This CDR3 is built from 13 residues. CDR3 nucleotide sequence: TGTGCCTGGAGGAGACAGGGGGCGCGGGAGCAGTACTTC. It codes for CAWRRQGAREQYF.

The J gene is TRBJ2-6, the V gene TRBV24-1, with D perhaps matching TRBD1 (6 bases). The V and J ends lost 4 bases and 0 bases respectively, with 12 bases between them. CDR3 length equals 17 residues. CDR1 and CDR2 (germline): KGHDR, SFDVKD. CDR3: CATSEGTRSSGANVLTF. Written as DNA, the CDR3 is TGTGCCACCAGTGAGGGGACACGGTCCTCTGGGGCCAACGTCCTGACTTTC.

This sequence joins TRBV5-1 and TRBJ2-7; 13 nucleotides align to TRBD2. Germline values: CDR1 SGHRS, CDR2 YFSETQ. Trimming took 4 bases from V and 0 from J; bases not matched to a gene: 10. CDR3 length: 18 residues. CDR3 sequence (DNA): TGCGCCAGCAGCCCTCCGGGACTAGCGGGGACGGACTCCTACGAGCAGTACTTC. It is translated as CASSPPGLAGTDSYEQYF.

In DNA form, the CDR3 reads TGTGCCAGCGCTAAGACAGTCAATCAGCCCCAGCATTTT. The encoded protein is CASAKTVNQPQHF. This chain uses TRBV6-5 with TRBJ1-5, with D perhaps TRBD1 (5 bases). V lost 8 bases, J lost 3 bases, and 11 bases lay in between. The CDR3 is made up of 13 amino acids. In germline, CDR1 is MNHEY, CDR2 SVGAGI.

The chain is built from TRBV15 and TRBJ2-3, with D possibly being TRBD1 (5 bases). Germline V CDR1 and CDR2: LNHNV, YYDKDF (reference sequence). The CDR3 has 16 residues. Trimming stripped 0 bases from V and 4 bases from J, with 14 bases between. CDR3 DNA: TGTGCCACCAGCAGAGACCCTCTTGGGGCTGCAGATACGCAGTATTTT. This sequence encodes CATSRDPLGAADTQYF. Using reference TRBV15 and TRBJ2-3 for the parts outside the CDR3, the full variable domain is DAMVIQNPRYQVTQFGKPVTLSCSQTLNHNVMYWYQQKSSQAPKLLFHYYDKDFNNEADTPDNFQSRRPNTSFCFLDIRSPGLGDTAMYLCATSRDPLGAADTQYFGPGTRLTVL.

V usage is TRBV6-5 and J usage is TRBJ2-7; TRBD1 agrees at 9 bases. Germline assignment: CDR1 MNHEY and CDR2 SVGAGI. The CDR3 spans 14 residues. Trimming removed 7 bases from V and 1 base from J; junction bases left unmatched: 5. CDR3 protein: CASKRTGESYEQYF. The CDR3 region has the DNA TGTGCCAGCAAAAGGACAGGGGAATCCTACGAGCAGTACTTC.

The CDR3 coding sequence is TGTGCCACCAGTGAAGGAGAACCCAAGTTCTCCTACGAGCAGTACTTC. Translated: CATSEGEPKFSYEQYF. The chain uses TRBV24-1 and TRBJ2-7; D is undetermined. The germline V gene has CDR1 KGHDR and CDR2 SFDVKD. The germline V and J ends were trimmed by 4 bases and 0 bases, with 15 bases remaining between them. This CDR3 spans 16 amino acids.

This clone was seen a few times. This chain uses TRBV3-1 (or the pseudogene TRBV3-2) with TRBJ2-7, with TRBD1 identical over 7 bases. This CDR3 has 13 residues. The junction had 9 bases not matched to a gene; V was cut back by 8 bases and J by 5 bases. The germline CDR1 and CDR2 sequences are LGHDT and YNNKEL (reference sequence). CDR3 amino acids: CASGSTGYNEQYF. CDR3 bases: TGTGCCAGCGGCTCGACAGGGTATAACGAGCAGTACTTC.

The chain recombines TRBV19 with TRBJ1-2; 9 bases match TRBD1. Trimming removed 2 bases from V and 5 bases from J; junction bases left unmatched: 9. Germline V gene sequence: CDR1 LNHDA, CDR2 SQIVND (reference sequence). This CDR3 region has 16 residues. The CDR3: CASSIRVEDRGYGYTF. The CDR3 DNA follows: TGTGCCAGTAGTATAAGGGTAGAGGACAGGGGATATGGCTACACCTTC.

This clone has only a few counts. The chain couples TRBV6-6 to TRBJ2-7, with TRBD1 identical over 9 bases. The junction had 12 bases not matched to a gene; V was cut back by 5 bases and J by 4 bases. From germline, CDR1 is MNHNY and CDR2 SVGAGI (reference sequence). The CDR3 has 16 residues. CDR3 region: CASSLTSRDREYEQYF. The CDR3 DNA follows: TGTGCCAGCAGTCTAACCTCCCGGGACAGGGAGTACGAGCAGTACTTC.

The chain carries TRBV19 and TRBJ2-3; 15 bases match TRBD2. The CDR3 covers 17 residues. V was clipped by 5 bases and J by 5 bases; unmatched bases: 8. CDR1 is LNHDA and CDR2 is SQIVND in the germline V gene (reference sequence). The CDR3 region is CASSSPGTSGGLDTQYF. DNA of the CDR3: TGTGCCAGTAGTTCACCCGGGACTAGCGGGGGGCTAGATACGCAGTATTTT.

The J gene is TRBJ1-5, the V gene TRBV10-3; D not certain. Trimming took off 0 bases at V and 2 bases at J, with 8 bases between the two ends. The CDR3 has 15 amino acids. The germline V gene encodes CDR1 ENHRY and CDR2 SYGVKD. The chain's CDR3 is CAISESAGGNQPQHF. CDR3 sequence (DNA): TGTGCCATCAGTGAGTCGGCCGGGGGCAATCAGCCCCAGCATTTT.

Only a few counts were recorded for this clone. The V call is TRBV9, the J call TRBJ2-5, with 9 bases matching TRBD2. Germline CDR1 reads SGDLS; CDR2 reads YYNGEE. Germline trimming cut 1 base from V and 5 bases from J; bases unmatched to any gene: 3. The CDR3 covers 14 residues. This CDR3 reads CASSVNSGGETQYF. The CDR3 DNA sequence: TGTGCCAGCAGCGTAAATAGCGGGGGTGAGACCCAGTACTTC.

V is TRBV18 and J is TRBJ1-1; 12 bases match TRBD1. This CDR3 comprises 16 residues. J gave up 4 bases and V 5 bases, and 8 bases lay outside the gene matches. Germline assignment: CDR1 KGHSH and CDR2 LQKENI. In DNA form, the CDR3 reads TGTGCCAGCTCATCGGGACAGGGGGCGTCTGGCACTGAAGCTTTCTTT. It is translated as CASSSGQGASGTEAFF.

The sample holds a few counts of this clone. This chain links TRBV27 with TRBJ2-1, with 8 bases aligning to TRBD2. The trim removed 5 bases at V and 8 bases at J, leaving 14 bases unmatched. CDR3 length equals 16 residues. Germline V gene lookup returns CDR1 MNHEY and CDR2 SMNVEV (reference sequence). For the CDR3, the DNA is TGTGCCAGCAGTCCCCGGGTCAGCGGGGGTCGGTATGAGCAGTTCTTC. Its translation: CASSPRVSGGRYEQFF.

The chain employs TRBV7-9 and TRBJ1-1, with D possibly being TRBD1 (6 bases). Per the germline V gene, CDR1 is SEHNR and CDR2 is FQNEAQ (reference sequence). Trimming pared 4 bases from V and 8 bases from J, leaving 17 bases between. This CDR3 spans 14 amino acids. The CDR3 region is CASSSQRRTGEAFF. The CDR3 DNA reads TGTGCCAGCAGCTCCCAACGGAGAACAGGGGAAGCTTTCTTT.

The chain carries TRBV5-8 and TRBJ2-2, with 7 bases that match TRBD1. There are 17 residues in the CDR3. Germline-derived CDR1 and CDR2 are SGHTS and YDEGEE. The junction had 12 bases not matched to a gene; V was cut back by 1 base and J by 6 bases. In nucleotides, the CDR3 is TGTGCCAGCAGCTTGTCTTGGTCAACAGGGGTCCCCGGGGAGCTGTTTTTT. It specifies CASSLSWSTGVPGELFF.

For the CDR3, the DNA is TGCGCCAGCAGCCACCCTACGGGCAAAAACATTCAGTACTTC. It yields the protein CASSHPTGKNIQYF. V is TRBV4-1 and J is TRBJ2-4; no definite D call. CDR1 and CDR2 from the germline V gene are MGHRA and YSYEKL. With 3 bases removed from V and 3 bases from J, the gap between germline ends came to 9 bases. There are 14 residues in the CDR3.

The V call is TRBV7-6, the J call TRBJ2-5, with 11 bases identical to TRBD1. Germline-derived CDR1 and CDR2 are SGHVS and FNYEAQ. CDR3 size: 13 residues. V shed 4 bases and J 7 bases; nucleotides not matched to a gene: 2. CDR3 protein: CASSSGQGATQYF. The DNA of the CDR3 is TGTGCCAGCAGCTCAGGACAGGGGGCGACCCAGTACTTC. The full variable domain, in which reference TRBV7-6 and TRBJ2-5 provide the parts outside the CDR3, is GAGVSQSPRYKVTKRGQDVALRCDPISGHVSLYWYRQALGQGPEFLTYFNYEAQQDKSGLPNDRFSAERPEGSISTLTIQRTEQRDSAMYRCASSSGQGATQYFGPGTRLLVL.

The gene calls are TRBV19 and TRBJ2-5, with 8 bases identical to TRBD2. With V trimmed by 7 bases and J by 4 bases, 5 bases remained unmatched. The germline V gene has CDR1 LNHDA and CDR2 SQIVND (reference sequence). This CDR3 contains 13 residues. The CDR3, as DNA: TGTGCCAGTACCCGGGAGGGGACAGAGACCCAGTACTTC. This gives the protein CASTREGTETQYF.

This chain links TRBV2 with TRBJ2-2; the D gene is possibly TRBD1 (6 bases). The germline CDR1 and CDR2 sequences are SNHLY and FYNNEI. The CDR3 covers 15 residues. With 5 bases removed from V and 0 bases from J, the gap between germline ends came to 10 bases. CDR3 in amino acids: CASSRQATNTGELFF. CDR3 DNA: TGTGCCAGCAGTCGACAGGCCACGAACACCGGGGAGCTGTTTTTT.

DNA of the CDR3: TGTGCCAGCAGTCCCGGGACAGGGTTGGATACGCAGTATTTT. This gives the protein CASSPGTGLDTQYF. V is TRBV6-4 and J is TRBJ2-3, with TRBD1 matching 9 bases. The germline CDR1 and CDR2 sequences are MRHNA and SNTAGT. The V gene end was trimmed by 5 bases and the J gene end by 6 bases; junction bases not matched to a gene: 6. CDR3 length: 14 amino acids.